The T cell receptor (beta chain) described here comes from a study of blood T cells in healthy people across ages. Study outcomes and limitations: Changes in expanded clonotypes were possibly confounded, as the CMV status of donors was unknown.

The junction had 6 bases not matched to a gene; V was cut back by 2 bases and J by 5 bases. Germline V gene data show CDR1 as SQVTM and CDR2 as ANQGSEA. This CDR3 has 13 amino acids. To note about this clonotype: Its matching antigen is unknown.

Sample-barcoded 5' priming and a J-beta primer mix drove a second PCR of about 6 to 11 cycles. Each cDNA molecule was tagged by a template-switch adaptor with 12 random nucleotides. TCRdb reprocessed the 5' RACE reads via MiXCR and lists one record per CDR3 protein. The data show 850,000 to 1,300,000 distinct CDR3 sequences, with around 45% seen just once and under 20% held by the top ten. The TCR comes from a woman in her sixties or seventies in good health. Sequencing was performed on blood. V gene TRBV29-1 combines with J gene TRBJ2-7, with 7 bases aligning to TRBD2. As DNA, the CDR3 is TGCAGCGTTGAACGGACTGCGGGAGACGAGCAGTACTTC. Its protein product is CSVERTAGDEQYF.